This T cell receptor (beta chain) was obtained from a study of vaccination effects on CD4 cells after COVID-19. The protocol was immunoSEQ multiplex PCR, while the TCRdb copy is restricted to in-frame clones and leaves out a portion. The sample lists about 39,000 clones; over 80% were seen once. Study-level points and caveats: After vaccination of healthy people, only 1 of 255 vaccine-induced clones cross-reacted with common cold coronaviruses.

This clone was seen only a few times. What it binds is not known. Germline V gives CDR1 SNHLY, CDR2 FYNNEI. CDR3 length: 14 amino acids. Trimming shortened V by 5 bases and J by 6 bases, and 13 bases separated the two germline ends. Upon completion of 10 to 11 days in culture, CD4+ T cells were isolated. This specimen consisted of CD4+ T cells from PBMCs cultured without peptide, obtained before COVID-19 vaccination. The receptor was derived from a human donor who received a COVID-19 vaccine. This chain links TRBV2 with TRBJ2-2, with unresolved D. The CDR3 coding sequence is TGTGCCAGCAGTAAAGGACGGCAGGCCGGGGAGCTGTTTTTT. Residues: CASSKGRQAGELFF.